This T cell receptor (beta chain) was profiled in a study of shared clonotypes between healthy human individuals. The CDR3 covers 13 residues. In germline, CDR1 is PRHDT, CDR2 FYEKMQ (reference sequence). Trimming cost V 5 bases and J 5 bases, with 12 bases left between them. The method was immunoSEQ multiplex PCR; TCRdb's version includes in-frame clones alone and lacks a portion of them. This repertoire shows around 2,000,000 clones, about 95% found once; its top ten account for about 1.1%. Cells designated naive CD8 were CD45RO-negative and were positively selected for CCR7, with terminally differentiated effector memory CD45RA+ cells excluded.

This rearrangement joins TRBV13 to TRBJ2-5, with D uncertain. Sequencing used naive CD8+ T cells sorted from blood. This receptor was identified in a man between 18 and 35 years old in good health. The CDR3 region is CASSPLLGETQYF. CDR3 DNA sequence: TGTGCCAGCAGCCCCCTCCTGGGGGAGACCCAGTACTTC.